Shown below are 30 T cell receptor beta chains from a single sample sequenced in a study of molecular identifiers for immune sequencing clone quantification. TCRdb analysed the PCR reads with MiXCR anew, one entry per CDR3 protein. The sample consists of about 320,000 distinct CDR3 sequences, about 20% of them appearing once. The specimen sequenced was naive CD8+ T cells from blood, with Jurkat cell RNA spiked in. Subset meaning: FACS-sorted CD8+CD4-CCR7+CD45RA+ naive T cells. The receptors here all came from a human donor in good health. Some libraries in this study had Jurkat cell RNA spiked in.

This chain uses TRBV19 with TRBJ1-1, with 9 bases matching TRBD1. The ends lost 3 bases at V and 5 bases at J; junction bases unmatched: 4. This CDR3 has 14 amino acids. CDR1 LNHDA and CDR2 SQIVND come from the germline V gene (reference sequence). The CDR3 here is CASSINRGLTEAFF. In DNA form, the CDR3 reads TGTGCCAGTAGTATCAACAGGGGGCTGACTGAAGCTTTCTTT.

This chain uses TRBV20-1 with TRBJ2-4, with 11 bases fitting TRBD1. The germline CDR1 and CDR2 sequences are DFQATT and SNEGSKA (reference sequence). The CDR3 length is 16 residues. Unmatched junction bases numbered 5, after V lost 0 bases and J lost 4 bases. As DNA, the CDR3 is TGCAGTGCTAGAGATCCGGGACAGGGGGGGAAAAACATTCAGTACTTC. Its translation: CSARDPGQGGKNIQYF.

In its sample, this clonotype was seen a few times. CDR3 sequence: CASSSHRGRETQYF. CDR3 nucleotides: TGTGCCAGCAGCTCGCACAGGGGCCGAGAGACCCAGTACTTC. The chain carries TRBV13 and TRBJ2-5; 7 bases line up with TRBD1. V shed 4 bases and J 4 bases; nucleotides not matched to a gene: 6. This CDR3 has 14 amino acids. CDR1 PRHDT and CDR2 FYEKMQ come from the germline V gene (reference sequence).

Concerning this clonotype: A much larger clone differs from this one at a single base, so this may be a read error. The chain recombines TRBV29-1 with TRBJ2-1; 10 bases agree with TRBD2. Trimming cost V 4 bases and J 9 bases; bases outside gene matches: 9. Looked up from germline, CDR1 is SQVTM and CDR2 is ANQGSEA. This CDR3 is built from 14 residues. The CDR3 is CSVVSLAGEREQFF. CDR3 DNA sequence: TGCAGCGTTGTGAGCCTAGCGGGAGAACGTGAGCAGTTCTTC.

This clonotype was picked up many times. The V gene is TRBV30, the J gene TRBJ1-1; TRBD1 matches at 8 bases. Germline trimming cut 5 bases from V and 4 bases from J; bases unmatched to any gene: 6. The length of the CDR3 is 13 residues. Germline CDR1 and CDR2: GTSNPN and SVGIG (reference sequence). The CDR3 nucleotides are TGTGCCTGGGTGACAGGGGAGGGCACTGAAGCTTTCTTT. Translated, it gives CAWVTGEGTEAFF.

This clonotype was picked up many times. The chain recombines TRBV5-1 with TRBJ2-7, with a tentative D call TRBD1 (6 bases). The V gene's germline CDR1 is SGHRS and CDR2 YFSETQ. This CDR3 spans 13 amino acids. V was cut by 4 bases and J by 2 bases, with 10 bases left in between. The CDR3 bases are TGCGCCAGCAGCGAGACAGGTCCCTACGAGCAGTACTTC. Its translation: CASSETGPYEQYF.

This clonotype was seen at least ten times. CDR3 protein: CASSARGGSNTGELFF. DNA for the CDR3: TGTGCCAGCAGCGCTAGGGGAGGGTCGAACACCGGGGAGCTGTTTTTT. V is TRBV9 and J is TRBJ2-2; 7 bases map to TRBD2. Germline loops: CDR1 SGDLS, CDR2 YYNGEE. V dropped 3 bases and J dropped 0; count of bases not matched to a gene: 5. CDR3 length: 16 residues.

As concerns this clonotype: This clone may be a read error of a much larger clone one base away. The V and J genes are TRBV6-5 and TRBJ2-5; D is uncertain. The CDR3 has 16 amino acids. Germline assignment: CDR1 MNHEY and CDR2 SVGAGI. Trimming left V 6 bases short and J 2 bases short, with 19 bases between. CDR3 DNA sequence: TGTGCCAGCAGCCAAAACGACGGACGAGGACAAGAGACCCAGTACTTC. The encoded protein is CASSQNDGRGQETQYF.

This clonotype was recorded at least ten times. The chain carries TRBV27 and TRBJ1-5, with D possibly being TRBD1 (5 bases). Germline V gene data show CDR1 as MNHEY and CDR2 as SMNVEV (reference sequence). The V end was cut by 2 bases, the J end by 3 bases, with 8 bases between. The CDR3 sequence is 14 residues long. The CDR3: CASSLTGYNQPQHF. CDR3 coding DNA: TGTGCCAGCAGTTTAACAGGCTACAATCAGCCCCAGCATTTT.

This clonotype appeared many times. The chain couples TRBV6-2 or TRBV6-3 to TRBJ2-3, with D tentatively TRBD1 (6 bases). V was trimmed by 1 base and J by 2 bases, leaving 10 bases between them. Germline V CDR1 and CDR2: MNHEY, SVGEGT. This CDR3 is built from 15 residues. CDR3 in DNA: TGTGCCAGCAGTTACTGGCAGGGGCTCACAGATACGCAGTATTTT. Translating it yields CASSYWQGLTDTQYF.

This clonotype came up many times. The CDR3 sequence: CASSLIERDEQFF. CDR3 in DNA: TGTGCCAGCAGCTTAATTGAGAGAGATGAGCAGTTCTTC. This chain uses TRBV7-9 with TRBJ2-1; D remains ambiguous. Trimming shortened V by 2 bases and J by 8 bases, and 10 bases separated the two germline ends. CDR1 is SEHNR and CDR2 is FQNEAQ in the germline V gene (reference sequence). CDR3 size: 13 residues.

This clonotype was counted ten times or more. The V and J genes are TRBV12-3 or TRBV12-4 and TRBJ2-1, with D possibly being TRBD2 (5 bases). The CDR3 spans 15 residues. Trimming stripped 4 bases from V and 7 bases from J, with 17 bases between. In DNA form, the CDR3 reads TGTGCCAGCAGTTCTCAAGGGCGGGTAAGAAATGAGCAGTTCTTC. Its protein product is CASSSQGRVRNEQFF.

The CDR3 nucleotides read TGTGCCAGTTGTAGGGGCACCGGGGAGCTGTTTTTT. It encodes CASCRGTGELFF. The rearrangement links TRBV19 to TRBJ2-2, with a possible D match to TRBD1 (5 bases). The ends were cut back, 8 bases at V and 4 bases at J, with 8 bases in the middle. Germline-derived CDR1 and CDR2 are LNHDA and SQIVND (reference sequence). This CDR3 is 12 amino acids long.

Worth noting for this clonotype: This could be a read error, since a much larger clone is one nucleotide away. CDR3 bases: TGTGCCAGTAGTATCCAAGGATACGGAGGCACCGGGGAGCTGCTTTTT. Translation gives CASSIQGYGGTGELLF. J is TRBJ2-2 and V is TRBV19, with D possibly TRBD2 on 5 matching bases. The germline V gene encodes CDR1 LNHDA and CDR2 SQIVND (reference sequence). The CDR3 has 16 residues. The entire variable domain, with the rest obtained from reference TRBV19 and TRBJ2-2, is as follows: DGGITQSPKYLFRKEGQNVTLSCEQNLNHDAMYWYRQDPGQGLRLIYYSQIVNDFQKGDIAEGYSVSREKKESFPLTVTSAQKNPTAFYLCASSIQGYGGTGELLFGEGSRLTVL.

This clonotype has at least ten counts. This chain joins TRBV7-3 and TRBJ2-1; 11 nucleotides agree with TRBD2. V shed 2 bases and J 6 bases; nucleotides not matched to a gene: 3. Germline CDR1 is SGHTA and CDR2 is FQGTGA. The CDR3 covers 15 residues. The CDR3 sequence: CASSLGTSGFNEQFF. CDR3 bases: TGTGCCAGCAGCTTAGGGACTAGCGGATTCAATGAGCAGTTCTTC.

The chain employs TRBV29-1 and TRBJ1-2; 7 bases are a match to TRBD1. The CDR3 extends over 14 amino acids. V was pared by 0 bases and J by 4 bases, with 5 bases of the junction left unmatched. CDR1 is SQVTM, CDR2 ANQGSEA, per germline. This CDR3 reads CSVEDPGQTYGYTF. The CDR3, as DNA: TGCAGCGTTGAAGACCCGGGACAGACCTATGGCTACACCTTC. The entire variable domain, with the rest obtained from reference TRBV29-1 and TRBJ1-2, is as follows: SAVISQKPSRDICQRGTSLTIQCQVDSQVTMMFWYRQQPGQSLTLIATANQGSEATYESGFVIDKFPISRPNLTFSTLTVSNMSPEDSSIYLCSVEDPGQTYGYTFGSGTRLTVV.

In nucleotides, the CDR3 is TGCAGTGCTAGAGAGACCGGGACAGGTCAAGCGGTAGATACGCAGTATTTT. Residues: CSARETGTGQAVDTQYF. The chain is built from TRBV20-1 and TRBJ2-3; 8 bases line up with TRBD1. The CDR3 spans 17 residues. V shed 0 bases and J 5 bases; nucleotides not matched to a gene: 13. Germline loops: CDR1 DFQATT, CDR2 SNEGSKA (reference sequence).

With regard to this clonotype: A clone one base away is much larger, so this may be a read error. This chain connects TRBV14 to TRBJ2-3; D gene ambiguous. This CDR3 has 12 amino acids. V shed 2 bases and J shed 7 bases, with 7 bases lying between them. The germline gives CDR1 SGHDN, CDR2 FVKESK. The CDR3 here is CASSQPLNTQYF. The DNA of the CDR3 is TGTGCCAGCAGCCAACCTCTAAATACGCAGTATTTT.

This clonotype has just a few counts. This chain's CDR3 is CASSLGPPSWNEQFF. DNA for the CDR3: TGTGCCAGCAGTTTAGGCCCGCCGAGTTGGAATGAGCAGTTCTTC. The rearrangement joins TRBV27 to TRBJ2-1, with D uncertain. The CDR3 totals 15 residues. The V end was cut by 2 bases, the J end by 7 bases, with 15 bases between. Per germline, CDR1 MNHEY and CDR2 SMNVEV (reference sequence).

This clonotype was counted at least ten times. This sequence joins TRBV5-1 and TRBJ2-7, with D perhaps TRBD2 (6 bases). Germline CDR1 reads SGHRS; CDR2 reads YFSETQ. Deletions cut 2 bases from V and 6 bases from J, with 18 bases between. The CDR3 extends over 15 amino acids. CDR3 in amino acids: CASSFFGGAFIEQYF. As DNA, the CDR3 is TGCGCCAGCAGCTTTTTCGGCGGGGCTTTTATCGAGCAGTACTTC. Based on the CDR3 plus reference TRBV5-1 and TRBJ2-7, the full variable domain is KAGVTQTPRYLIKTRGQQVTLSCSPISGHRSVSWYQQTPGQGLQFLFEYFSETQRNKGNFPGRFSGRQFSNSRSEMNVSTLELGDSALYLCASSFFGGAFIEQYFGPGTRLTVT.

The V call is TRBV7-9, the J call TRBJ2-7, with D perhaps matching TRBD2 (5 bases). CDR1 and CDR2 (germline): SEHNR, FQNEAQ (reference sequence). The CDR3 is 17 amino acids. Trimming left V 1 base short and J 3 bases short, with 19 bases between. CDR3 loop: CASSLGVPRELDYEQYF. In DNA form, the CDR3 reads TGTGCCAGCAGCTTAGGCGTGCCAAGGGAGCTTGACTACGAGCAGTACTTC.

As regards this clonotype: One junction end does not reproduce the germline sequence, and a read error may be involved. The V gene is TRBV28, the J gene TRBJ2-3, with D perhaps assigned TRBD1 or TRBD2 (7 bases each). There are 19 residues in the CDR3. Germline CDR1 MDHEN, CDR2 SYDVKM. CDR3 nucleotides: TGTGCCAGCAGTCTCCCAGGGGGGACTAACGATGACGCTACAGATACGCAGGATTTT. The encoded protein is CASSLPGGTNDDATDTQDF.

This clonotype was picked up many times. This chain links TRBV6-1 with TRBJ2-7; tentatively, D is TRBD1 or TRBD2 (5 bases each). The CDR3 totals 12 residues. Trimming took 8 bases from V and 3 from J, leaving 11 bases between them. Germline loops: CDR1 MNHNS, CDR2 SASEGT. CDR3 loop: CASGGIIYEQYF. Here the CDR3 DNA reads TGTGCCAGCGGGGGAATTATCTACGAGCAGTACTTC.

This clonotype was picked up many times. The chain recombines TRBV7-2 with TRBJ2-7; TRBD1 or TRBD2 may be the D gene (7 bases each). The V gene lost 5 bases and the J gene lost 5 bases, with 19 bases spanning the gap. The CDR3 totals 15 residues. Germline V gene lookup returns CDR1 SGHTA and CDR2 FQGNSA. CDR3 amino acids: CASSPSGVTGDEQYF. CDR3 coding DNA: TGTGCCAGCAGCCCCAGCGGGGTTACAGGGGACGAGCAGTACTTC.

This clonotype was counted at least ten times. This chain connects TRBV5-5 to TRBJ2-5; 9 bases match TRBD2. The germline CDR1 and CDR2 sequences are SGHKS and YYEKEE (reference sequence). The CDR3 consists of 14 residues. Trimming removed 3 bases from V and 1 base from J; junction bases left unmatched: 1. In DNA, the CDR3 is TGTGCCAGCAGCTCGCGGGGGGGCCAAGAGACCCAGTACTTC. Its protein is CASSSRGGQETQYF.

The CDR3 DNA follows: TGTGCCAGCAGCCAGGGACCGACTGGGAATGAAAAACTGTTTTTT. It codes for CASSQGPTGNEKLFF. This chain uses TRBV7-9 with TRBJ1-4; D is perhaps TRBD1 (5 bases). This CDR3 is built from 15 residues. Deletions cut 5 bases from V and 5 bases from J, with 15 bases between. The germline V gene has CDR1 SEHNR and CDR2 FQNEAQ (reference sequence).

Comments on this clonotype: A much bigger clone sits one base away, suggesting this may be a read error. The J gene is TRBJ1-6, the V gene TRBV4-1; unclear D gene. The CDR3 loop spans 16 amino acids. Germline CDR1 reads MGHRA; CDR2 reads YSYEKL. For the CDR3, the DNA is TGCGCCAGCGGCCAAGATAGGGCAGTCAATAATTCACCCCTCCACTTT. This sequence encodes CASGQDRAVNNSPLHF.

This clonotype was counted at least ten times. V usage is TRBV27 and J usage is TRBJ2-7; weak D call: TRBD2 (6 bases). Germline-derived CDR1 and CDR2 are MNHEY and SMNVEV (reference sequence). The CDR3 totals 16 residues. Trimming removed 0 bases at V and 2 bases at J, with 14 bases between. As DNA, the CDR3 is TGTGCCAGCAGTTTATCGGCCGGGACTCCAGCCTACGAGCAGTACTTC. As protein: CASSLSAGTPAYEQYF.

This clonotype has a count of ten or more. V is TRBV5-4 and J is TRBJ2-7; D is undetermined. CDR1 SGHNT and CDR2 YYREEE come from the germline V gene (reference sequence). Trimming took off 0 bases at V and 3 bases at J, with 10 bases between the two ends. The CDR3 length is 14 residues. The CDR3 sequence is CASSLAAASYEQYF. The CDR3, as DNA: TGTGCCAGCAGCTTGGCCGCGGCGAGCTACGAGCAGTACTTC.

This clonotype was counted many times. The chain is built from TRBV29-1 and TRBJ1-1; D not resolved. The V and J ends lost 0 bases and 0 bases respectively, with 11 bases between them. Germline CDR1 and CDR2: SQVTM and ANQGSEA. The CDR3 is 15 residues long. DNA for the CDR3: TGCAGCGTTGAAGAAACGGGGAGTATGAACACTGAAGCTTTCTTT. Protein: CSVEETGSMNTEAFF.